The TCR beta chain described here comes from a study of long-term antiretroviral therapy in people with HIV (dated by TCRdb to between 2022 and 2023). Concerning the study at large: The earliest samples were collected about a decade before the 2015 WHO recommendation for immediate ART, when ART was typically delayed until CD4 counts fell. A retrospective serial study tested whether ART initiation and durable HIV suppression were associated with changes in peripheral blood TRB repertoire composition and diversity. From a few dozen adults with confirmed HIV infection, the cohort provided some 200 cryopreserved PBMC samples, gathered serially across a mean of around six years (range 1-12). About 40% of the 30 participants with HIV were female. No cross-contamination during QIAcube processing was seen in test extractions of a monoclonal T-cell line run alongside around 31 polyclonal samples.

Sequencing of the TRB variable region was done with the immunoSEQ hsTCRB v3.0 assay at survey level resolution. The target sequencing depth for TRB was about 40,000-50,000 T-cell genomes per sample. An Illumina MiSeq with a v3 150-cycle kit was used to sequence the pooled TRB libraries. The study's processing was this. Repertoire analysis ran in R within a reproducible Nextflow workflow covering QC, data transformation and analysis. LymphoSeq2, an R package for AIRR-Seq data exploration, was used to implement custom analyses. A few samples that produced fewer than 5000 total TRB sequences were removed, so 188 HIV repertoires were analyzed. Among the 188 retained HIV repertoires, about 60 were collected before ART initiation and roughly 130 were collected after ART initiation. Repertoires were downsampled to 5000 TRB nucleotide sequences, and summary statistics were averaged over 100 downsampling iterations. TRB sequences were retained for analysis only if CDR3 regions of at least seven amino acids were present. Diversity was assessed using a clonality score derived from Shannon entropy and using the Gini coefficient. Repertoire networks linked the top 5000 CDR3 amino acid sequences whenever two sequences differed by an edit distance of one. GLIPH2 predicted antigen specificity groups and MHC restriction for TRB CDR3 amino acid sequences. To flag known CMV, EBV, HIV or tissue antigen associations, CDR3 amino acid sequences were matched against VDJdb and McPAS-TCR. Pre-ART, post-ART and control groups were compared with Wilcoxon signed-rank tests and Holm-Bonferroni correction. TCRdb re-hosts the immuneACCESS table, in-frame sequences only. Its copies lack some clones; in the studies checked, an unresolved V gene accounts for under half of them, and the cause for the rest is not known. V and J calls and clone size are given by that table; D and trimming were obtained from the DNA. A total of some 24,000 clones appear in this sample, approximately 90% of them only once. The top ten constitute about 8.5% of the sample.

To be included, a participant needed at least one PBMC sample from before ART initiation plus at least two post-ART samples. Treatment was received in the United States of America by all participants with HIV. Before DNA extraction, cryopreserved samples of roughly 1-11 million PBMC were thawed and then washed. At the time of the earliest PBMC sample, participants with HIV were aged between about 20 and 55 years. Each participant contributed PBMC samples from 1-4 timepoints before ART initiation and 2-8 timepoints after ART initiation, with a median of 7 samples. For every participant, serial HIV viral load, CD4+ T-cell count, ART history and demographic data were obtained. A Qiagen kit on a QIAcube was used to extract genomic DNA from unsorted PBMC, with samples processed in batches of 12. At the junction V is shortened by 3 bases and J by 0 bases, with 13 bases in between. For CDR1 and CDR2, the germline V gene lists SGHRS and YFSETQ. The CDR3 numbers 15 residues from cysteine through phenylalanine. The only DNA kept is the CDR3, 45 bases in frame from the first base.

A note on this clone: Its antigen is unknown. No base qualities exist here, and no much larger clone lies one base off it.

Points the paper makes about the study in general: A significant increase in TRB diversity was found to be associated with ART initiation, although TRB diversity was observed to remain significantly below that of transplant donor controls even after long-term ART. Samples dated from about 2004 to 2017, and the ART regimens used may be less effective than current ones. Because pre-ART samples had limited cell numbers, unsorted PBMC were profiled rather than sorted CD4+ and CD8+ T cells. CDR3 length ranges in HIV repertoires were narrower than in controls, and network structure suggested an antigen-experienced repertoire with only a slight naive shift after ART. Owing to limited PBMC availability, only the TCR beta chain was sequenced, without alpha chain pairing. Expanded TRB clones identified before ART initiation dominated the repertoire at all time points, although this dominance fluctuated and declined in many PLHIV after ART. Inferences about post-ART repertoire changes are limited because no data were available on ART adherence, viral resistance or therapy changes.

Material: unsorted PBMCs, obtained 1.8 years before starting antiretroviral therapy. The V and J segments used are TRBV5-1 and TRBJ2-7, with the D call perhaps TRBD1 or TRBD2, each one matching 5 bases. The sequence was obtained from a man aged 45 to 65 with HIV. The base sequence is TGCGCCAGCAGCTCGGGACCGCACCCCTCCTACGAGCAGTACTTC. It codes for CASSSGPHPSYEQYF.